Listed here is a single T cell receptor beta chain. Its target is not known. Between the trimmed V and J ends, which lost 2 bases and 0 bases, there was a span of 5 bases. This CDR3 comprises 14 residues. CDR1 and CDR2 (germline): KGHSH, LQKENI. The source of the sample is a study of long-term antiretroviral therapy in people with HIV. Investigators performed immunoSEQ version v3.0 at survey level. TCRdb keeps only in-frame clones here, not all; method: immunoSEQ multiplex PCR. The repertoire holds about 21,000 clones, with 79% as singletons. Study results and caveats: Repertoires from HIV showed CDR3 length ranges narrower than those of controls. Pre-ART expanded clones dominated the repertoire at every time point. Diversity measured after ART increased yet remained under transplant donor controls. Samples were collected from 2004 to 2017 under possibly less effective ART regimens.

Here the sequenced sample was unsorted PBMCs, taken 4.1 years after starting antiretroviral therapy. The rearrangement joins TRBV18 to TRBJ1-5; D gene unclear. The TCR was taken from a woman between 40 and 55 years old with HIV. This CDR3 reads CASSPGFSNQPQHF. In DNA form, the CDR3 reads TGTGCCAGCTCACCAGGGTTTAGCAATCAGCCCCAGCATTTT.